The clone carrying this T cell receptor (beta chain) was found a few times. As yet, its antigen is unknown. The sample comes from a study of T-cell reconstitution after alpha-beta-depleted transplantation in children. CDR3 size: 14 residues. The J segment lost 6 bases and the V segment lost 3 bases, leaving 5 bases of the junction unmatched. The TCRbeta library incorporated unique molecular identifiers. TCRdb re-analysed the PCR reads in MiXCR, keeping a single row per CDR3 protein. This table has 700,000 to 850,000 distinct CDR3 sequences, approximately 15% appearing once. Whole-study findings and limits: Reportedly, only several hundred clones from non-depleted graft cells drove alpha-beta T-cell counts at about two months.

The sequencing here drew on PBMCs, mostly from graft donor cells, taken 360 days after TCRalphabeta/CD19-depleted stem cell transplant. The chain couples TRBV12-3 or TRBV12-4 to TRBJ2-7, with 10 bases lining up with TRBD1. The receptor's source is a male patient younger than 18 who had a stem cell transplant for acute lymphoblastic leukemia, so the T cells may come from the graft donor. CDR3: CASSFKGTGVEQYF. CDR3 nucleotide sequence: TGTGCCAGCAGTTTTAAAGGGACAGGGGTCGAGCAGTACTTC.